The table lists the clone carrying this TCR beta chain with a few counts. What it recognizes is unknown. The data were obtained in a study of blood T cells in healthy people across ages. Study outcomes and limitations: A strong correlation was found between TCR beta diversity and the percentage of naive T cells.

The authors drew around 11 milliliters of peripheral blood from each donor. This CDR3 has 13 residues. Per the germline V gene, CDR1 is SGHTA and CDR2 is FQGNSA. The V gene lost 1 base and the J gene lost 10 bases, with 11 bases spanning the gap. Primers used in a second PCR of about 7 to 12 cycles were a sample-barcoded 5' primer and a J-beta primer mix. TCRdb recomputed calls from the 5' RACE reads with MiXCR, one row per CDR3 protein. Here the sample spans approximately 940,000 distinct CDR3 sequences, about 44% being singletons. Sequencing was carried out using blood. The sequence came from a man between 25 and 39 years old in good health. This sequence joins TRBV7-2 and TRBJ2-1; no definite D call. This CDR3 reads CASSLEVRREQFF. CDR3 nucleotides: TGTGCCAGCAGCTTAGAGGTCAGACGCGAGCAGTTCTTC.